This TCR beta chain was sequenced for a study of blood T cell repertoires in COVID-19. Whole-study context: The United States, Italy and Spain supplied acute and convalescent COVID-19 samples. Sample material is recorded as cDNA or gDNA derived from T cells, B-cell-depleted T cells, or PBMCs.

Per the original methods: Estimated nucleated cell counts came from reference gene primer amplification. Only in-frame clones appear in the TCRdb table, and some are missing; sequencing was by immunoSEQ multiplex PCR. The D gene and trimming were derived from the DNA, and the V and J assignments and clone size from that table. Seen here are 50,000 or so clones, roughly four fifths observed once, and the top ten hold roughly 7%. V gave up 0 bases and J gave up 1 base; unmatched junction bases: 1. The CDR3 is 15 residues long. CDR1 and CDR2 from the germline V gene are SGDLS and YYNGEE. This chain joins TRBV9 and TRBJ2-7, with 10 bases lining up with TRBD2. The clonotype originates from a man aged 40-50 years with acute or convalescent COVID-19. Sequencing used peripheral blood. CDR3 sequence reads: CASSVGLAGSYEQYF. In nucleotides, the CDR3 is TGTGCCAGCAGCGTAGGACTAGCGGGTTCCTACGAGCAGTACTTC.